Listed here are 28 T cell receptor beta chains from one sample, sequenced in a study of cytomegalovirus exposure and HLA in healthy donors. Sequencing used immunoSEQ multiplex PCR; TCRdb keeps in-frame clones, though not all of them. The sample lists approximately 280,000 clones; roughly 90% were seen once. The specimen was PBMCs. These receptors were obtained from a woman aged 18-29 years in good health and CMV-seronegative.

The gene calls are TRBV14 and TRBJ2-2, with TRBD1 matching 7 bases. This CDR3 has 14 amino acids. In germline, CDR1 is SGHDN, CDR2 FVKESK. With 4 bases clipped from V and 7 bases from J, the junction kept 6 bases outside the gene matches. The CDR3 protein is CASSPTGLGGELFF. CDR3 DNA: TGTGCCAGCAGCCCGACAGGGTTGGGCGGGGAGCTGTTTTTT.

This chain uses TRBV27 with TRBJ2-1; possible D gene TRBD2, 5 bases. CDR1 is MNHEY, CDR2 SMNVEV, per germline (reference sequence). Trimming cost V 2 bases and J 7 bases, with 9 bases left between them. The CDR3 spans 13 residues. The CDR3 region has the DNA TGTGCCAGCAGTTTACGGGAAAGGAATGAGCAGTTCTTC. It specifies CASSLRERNEQFF.

This chain links TRBV7-2 with TRBJ2-1, with a possible D match to TRBD2 (6 bases). Germline V CDR1 and CDR2: SGHTA, FQGNSA. Trimming left V 5 bases short and J 4 bases short, with 24 bases between. There are 18 residues in the CDR3. CDR3 in amino acids: CASSIFAGTASWYNEQFF. Here the CDR3 DNA reads TGTGCCAGCAGCATATTTGCGGGGACTGCGTCCTGGTACAATGAGCAGTTCTTC.

This clone was picked up one time. This sequence joins TRBV28 and TRBJ2-7; 8 positions match TRBD1. The CDR3 is made up of 17 amino acids. V was pared by 3 bases and J by 2 bases, with 12 bases of the junction left unmatched. In germline, CDR1 is MDHEN, CDR2 SYDVKM. CDR3 coding DNA: TGTGCCAGCAGTTTCCGACGGACAGGGAGGATCGCCTACGAGCAGTACTTC. Translation: CASSFRRTGRIAYEQYF.

The rearrangement joins TRBV19 to TRBJ2-1; 10 bases agree with TRBD2. The V gene end was trimmed by 3 bases and the J gene end by 5 bases; junction bases not matched to a gene: 4. Germline V lookup: CDR1 LNHDA, CDR2 SQIVND (reference sequence). This CDR3 spans 15 amino acids. The DNA of the CDR3 is TGTGCCAGTAGTATTGGACTAGCGGCCCACAATGAGCAGTTCTTC. It codes for CASSIGLAAHNEQFF.

The chain recombines TRBV7-7 with TRBJ2-2; maybe TRBD1 (5 bases). The germline CDR1 and CDR2 sequences are SSHAT and FNYEAQ (reference sequence). V was cut by 0 bases and J by 1 base, with 6 bases left in between. The CDR3 runs 15 residues. CDR3 DNA sequence: TGTGCCAGCAGCTTAGCAGGACAGAACACCGGGGAGCTGTTTTTT. It specifies CASSLAGQNTGELFF.

J is TRBJ2-1 and V is TRBV7-9; 8 bases match TRBD2. Germline-derived CDR1 and CDR2 are SEHNR and FQNEAQ (reference sequence). CDR3 length: 18 residues. With V trimmed by 0 bases and J by 6 bases, 13 bases remained unmatched. The chain's CDR3 is CASSLAPGGGRLSNEQFF. The CDR3 DNA reads TGTGCCAGCAGCTTAGCCCCTGGTGGCGGGAGGTTATCCAATGAGCAGTTCTTC.

The gene calls are TRBV4-3 and TRBJ2-7, with D possibly being TRBD2 (6 bases). Deletions cut 0 bases from V and 3 bases from J, with 12 bases between. Germline assignment: CDR1 LGHNA and CDR2 YSLEER. The CDR3 length is 15 residues. The CDR3 DNA follows: TGCGCCAGCAGCCAAGATTTTTACGGGGGCTACGAGCAGTACTTC. As protein: CASSQDFYGGYEQYF.

V is TRBV5-4 and J is TRBJ2-7; D call uncertain. The CDR3 has 13 amino acids. V was pared by 4 bases and J by 6 bases, with 14 bases between. CDR1 is SGHNT, CDR2 YYREEE, per germline (reference sequence). This CDR3 reads CASSAPPATEQYF. The CDR3 nucleotides are TGTGCCAGCAGCGCCCCCCCAGCGACCGAGCAGTACTTC.

The chain employs TRBV27 and TRBJ2-7; TRBD2 agrees at 9 bases. CDR3 size: 14 residues. The germline gives CDR1 MNHEY, CDR2 SMNVEV (reference sequence). V lost 1 base to trimming and J lost 6 bases; unmatched junction nucleotides: 4. CDR3 loop: CASSLLAGGSEQYF. The DNA of the CDR3 is TGTGCCAGCAGTTTATTGGCGGGAGGGAGCGAGCAGTACTTC.

This chain uses TRBV18 with TRBJ2-4; TRBD1 might be the D (6 bases). Trimming removed 6 bases at V and 9 bases at J, with 24 bases between. Germline V lookup: CDR1 KGHSH, CDR2 LQKENI. CDR3 length: 16 amino acids. CDR3 bases: TGTGCCAGCTCTCCCCCCGGGACACAAATAGGGGGCATTCAGTACTTC. Amino acid sequence: CASSPPGTQIGGIQYF.

V and J are TRBV5-4 and TRBJ2-7; tentatively, D is TRBD1 (6 bases). CDR3 length: 15 amino acids. The ends were cut back, 4 bases at V and 3 bases at J, with 17 bases in the middle. CDR1 is SGHNT, CDR2 YYREEE, per germline (reference sequence). The CDR3 protein is CASSLVLGQIYEQYF. The DNA of the CDR3 is TGTGCCAGCAGCCTTGTGTTGGGACAAATCTACGAGCAGTACTTC.

The rearrangement uses TRBV18 and TRBJ1-2; D is uncertain. Germline V gene data show CDR1 as KGHSH and CDR2 as LQKENI. The V end was cut by 0 bases, the J end by 2 bases, with 13 bases between. The CDR3 runs 16 residues. For the CDR3, the DNA is TGTGCCAGCTCACCACCGAACGAACAGAGAAACTATGGCTACACCTTC. It encodes CASSPPNEQRNYGYTF.

The chain uses TRBV6-6 and TRBJ2-1; perhaps TRBD2 as D (5 bases). CDR1 is MNHNY, CDR2 SVGAGI, per germline (reference sequence). The germline V and J ends were trimmed by 6 bases and 4 bases, with 16 bases remaining between them. This CDR3 has 15 amino acids. The CDR3 nucleotides are TGTGCCAGCAGAGCTCTAGCAGCCACATACAATGAGCAGTTCTTC. Translation gives CASRALAATYNEQFF.

J is TRBJ2-1 and V is TRBV30, with 9 bases fitting TRBD2. The CDR3 is 19 residues long. Looked up from germline, CDR1 is GTSNPN and CDR2 is SVGIG (reference sequence). Trimming cost V 3 bases and J 0 bases; bases outside gene matches: 15. The CDR3 here is CAWRRKPLAGNASYNEQFF. CDR3 sequence (DNA): TGTGCCTGGAGGAGAAAACCCCTAGCGGGGAACGCCTCCTACAATGAGCAGTTCTTC.

The V call is TRBV14, the J call TRBJ2-7, with 9 positions matching TRBD2. CDR1 and CDR2 (germline): SGHDN, FVKESK. The trim removed 0 bases at V and 6 bases at J, leaving 9 bases unmatched. The CDR3 is 16 residues long. In DNA form, the CDR3 reads TGTGCCAGCAGCCAAGACCCGGCTAGCGGGACACTCGAGCAGTACTTC. Translating gives CASSQDPASGTLEQYF.

The chain has TRBV7-2 and TRBJ1-5; D remains ambiguous. The V end lost 5 bases, the J end lost 6 bases, and 14 bases lay between the germline ends. Germline loops: CDR1 SGHTA, CDR2 FQGNSA. This CDR3 contains 14 residues. CDR3 in DNA: TGTGCCAGCAGCCAAGTCGTGACGGGTCAGCCCCAGCATTTT. Translation gives CASSQVVTGQPQHF.

The chain has TRBV28 and TRBJ1-5, with D possibly TRBD1 on 6 matching bases. CDR3 length: 13 amino acids. CDR1 and CDR2 from the germline V gene are MDHEN and SYDVKM. Trimming shortened V by 3 bases and J by 4 bases, and 7 bases separated the two germline ends. CDR3 amino acids: CASSLDSNQPQHF. In DNA form, the CDR3 reads TGTGCCAGCAGTTTGGACAGTAATCAGCCCCAGCATTTT.

The rearrangement joins TRBV30 to TRBJ2-5; 7 bases match TRBD1. The V segment lost 6 bases and the J segment 5 bases; nucleotides outside the gene matches: 3. Germline CDR1 and CDR2: GTSNPN and SVGIG (reference sequence). The length of the CDR3 is 11 residues. Written as DNA, the CDR3 is TGTGCCTGCTTCAGGGGGGAGACCCAGTACTTC. This sequence encodes CACFRGETQYF.

The V call is TRBV5-6, the J call TRBJ2-7; possible D gene TRBD2, 6 bases. The germline gives CDR1 SGHDT, CDR2 YYEEEE. This CDR3 region has 15 residues. The V gene lost 1 base and the J gene lost 3 bases, with 14 bases spanning the gap. The CDR3, as DNA: TGTGCCAGCAGCTTGATGGGCGGGACCTACTACGAGCAGTACTTC. It is translated as CASSLMGGTYYEQYF.

This clone was detected only once. The chain has TRBV5-6 and TRBJ1-1; D is ambiguous. Germline V gene lookup returns CDR1 SGHDT and CDR2 YYEEEE. The V end lost 2 bases, the J end lost 3 bases, and 11 bases lay between the germline ends. This CDR3 spans 14 amino acids. CDR3 in DNA: TGTGCCAGCAGCTTCGGAGTTGGGTACACTGAAGCTTTCTTT. It codes for CASSFGVGYTEAFF.

The chain joins TRBV7-9 to TRBJ2-3, with TRBD2 identical over 10 bases. CDR3 length: 17 amino acids. CDR1 and CDR2 from the germline V gene are SEHNR and FQNEAQ (reference sequence). Trimming removed 1 base from V and 2 bases from J; junction bases left unmatched: 6. The CDR3 sequence is CASSLEQAGGPTDTQYF. CDR3 DNA: TGTGCCAGCAGCTTAGAACAAGCGGGAGGGCCCACAGATACGCAGTATTTT.

The V gene is TRBV18, the J gene TRBJ2-1, with D possibly matching TRBD2 (5 bases). Per the germline V gene, CDR1 is KGHSH and CDR2 is LQKENI. Trimming took 0 bases from V and 4 from J, leaving 13 bases between them. The CDR3 spans 16 residues. The CDR3 spells CASSPPAGGGYNEQFF. The CDR3 DNA is TGTGCCAGCTCACCACCGGCCGGAGGTGGGTACAATGAGCAGTTCTTC. Supplemented by reference TRBV18 and TRBJ2-1, the full variable domain reads NAGVMQNPRHLVRRRGQEARLRCSPMKGHSHVYWYRQLPEEGLKFMVYLQKENIIDESGMPKERFSAEFPKEGPSILRIQQVVRGDSAAYFCASSPPAGGGYNEQFFGPGTRLTVL.

The chain uses TRBV7-2 and TRBJ1-2, with unresolved D. V lost 1 base to trimming and J lost 2 bases, with 5 bases between them. Germline CDR1 SGHTA, CDR2 FQGNSA. The CDR3 covers 13 residues. The CDR3 reads CASSLVRNYGYTF. The CDR3 coding sequence is TGTGCCAGCAGCTTAGTCAGGAACTATGGCTACACCTTC.

The chain recombines TRBV6-5 with TRBJ1-1; a possible D gene is TRBD1 (5 bases). Between the trimmed V and J ends, which lost 0 bases and 4 bases, there was a span of 9 bases. The CDR3 loop spans 14 amino acids. Germline CDR1 is MNHEY and CDR2 is SVGAGI. The CDR3: CASSYSTGGTEAFF. The CDR3 DNA is TGTGCCAGCAGTTACTCGACGGGGGGCACTGAAGCTTTCTTT.

The J gene is TRBJ1-2, the V gene TRBV4-3; maybe TRBD1 (5 bases). CDR1 and CDR2 from the germline V gene are LGHNA and YSLEER. This CDR3 comprises 19 residues. The ends were cut back, 0 bases at V and 0 bases at J, with 20 bases in the middle. CDR3 amino acids: CASSQEGRLGPDSNYGYTF. CDR3 bases: TGCGCCAGCAGCCAAGAAGGGAGGCTGGGGCCCGACTCTAACTATGGCTACACCTTC.

The chain couples TRBV21-1 to TRBJ2-5; whether TRBD2, the table's D call, matches the DNA was not checked. TRBV21-1 is deemed a pseudogene. The CDR3 is made up of 13 amino acids. Written as DNA, the CDR3 is TGTGCCAGCCCGGGGGGGGGCCGTGAGACCCAGTACTTC. Its protein product is CASPGGGRETQYF.

The V gene is TRBV18, the J gene TRBJ1-2, with 7 bases matching TRBD1. This CDR3 is 13 amino acids long. Germline assignment: CDR1 KGHSH and CDR2 LQKENI. With V trimmed by 5 bases and J by 4 bases, 4 bases remained unmatched. In nucleotides, the CDR3 is TGTGCCAGCTCAGCCGGGACAGCCTATGGCTACACCTTC. Translation gives CASSAGTAYGYTF.